This is a list of T cell receptor beta chains from one sample in a study of identical twins. MiXCR, applied by TCRdb to the 5' RACE reads, yields one record per CDR3 protein. The sample records nearly 900,000 distinct CDR3 sequences, roughly an eighth being singletons. This same sample was also part of a study on yellow fever vaccine responses in identical twins.

Sequenced input: PBMCs. These receptor sequences come from a woman younger than 30 in good health. Both conserved end residues are part of each CDR3. Each record gives: J gene, D gene, clone size, V gene, CDR3 protein, CDR3 DNA. The D gene is left open where the match is weak. Clone size, where shown, is once, few, many, or a class for clones that have expanded.

>TRBJ2-1|NA|NA|TRBV9
CASSVAPYGEQFF
TGTGCCAGCAGCGTAGCCCCTTATGGTGAGCAGTTCTTC
>TRBJ2-7|NA|few|TRBV2
CASSETPVEQYF
TGTGCCAGCAGTGAAACTCCCGTCGAGCAGTACTTC
>TRBJ2-7|NA|NA|TRBV7-8
CASSSPSTPRFRDTLYEQYF
TGTGCCAGCAGCTCCCCGTCGACTCCTAGATTCCGGGACACCCTCTACGAGCAGTACTTC
>TRBJ1-2|NA|few|TRBV12-3/TRBV12-4
CASSFGTQGVYGYTF
TGTGCCAGCAGTTTCGGCACTCAGGGAGTCTATGGCTACACCTTC
>TRBJ2-7|NA|few|TRBV2
CASRAPGGLGYEQYF
TGTGCCAGCAGGGCCCCAGGAGGGCTGGGCTACGAGCAGTACTTC
>TRBJ2-5|NA|NA|TRBV7-2
CASSDPGLRQETQYF
TGTGCCAGCAGCGACCCGGGACTGAGACAAGAGACCCAGTACTTC
>TRBJ1-2|NA|NA|TRBV5-5
CASSTNRAVGYTF
TGTGCCAGCAGCACCAACAGGGCCGTTGGCTACACCTTC
>TRBJ2-1|TRBD2|NA|TRBV11-2
CASSAVAGGLGYNEQFF
TGTGCCAGCAGCGCGGTGGCGGGGGGGCTAGGGTACAATGAGCAGTTCTTC
>TRBJ2-2|TRBD2|few|TRBV7-8
CASPASGGTNTGELFF
TGTGCCAGCCCGGCTAGCGGGGGGACGAACACCGGGGAGCTGTTTTTT
>TRBJ1-1|NA|NA|TRBV20-1
CSARLMNTEAFF
TGCAGTGCTAGACTTATGAACACTGAAGCTTTCTTT
>TRBJ2-3|NA|NA|TRBV2
CATTRHFLSTDTQYF
TGTGCCACCACGAGACACTTTCTTAGCACAGATACGCAGTATTTT
>TRBJ2-7|TRBD2|few|TRBV4-1
CASSQSLADTYEQYF
TGCGCCAGCAGCCAATCACTAGCGGACACCTACGAGCAGTACTTC
>TRBJ2-1|NA|many|TRBV5-1
CASSSTVMRSYNEQFF
TGCGCCAGCAGCTCTACAGTGATGCGCTCCTACAATGAGCAGTTCTTC
>TRBJ2-5|NA|NA|TRBV10-1
CASSAGHSGQETQYF
TGCGCCAGCAGCGCGGGACACTCCGGCCAAGAGACCCAGTACTTC
>TRBJ2-1|TRBD1|NA|TRBV7-3
CASSSQGRTTNEQFF
TGTGCCAGCAGCTCACAGGGGCGAACCACCAATGAGCAGTTCTTC
>TRBJ2-2|TRBD2|few|TRBV7-3
CASSAATSGSGNTGELFF
TGTGCCAGCAGCGCTGCGACTAGCGGGAGTGGGAACACCGGGGAGCTGTTTTTT
>TRBJ2-7|TRBD1|few|TRBV13
CASSRPGQGYEQYF
TGTGCCAGCAGCAGACCGGGACAGGGTTACGAGCAGTACTTC
>TRBJ2-2|NA|few|TRBV11-2
CASSFLLVRITANTGELFF
TGTGCCAGCAGCTTCTTACTAGTAAGAATTACCGCGAACACCGGGGAGCTGTTTTTT
>TRBJ2-5|NA|NA|TRBV5-1
CASSLEKPLETQYF
TGCGCCAGCAGCTTGGAAAAACCCCTGGAGACCCAGTACTTC
>TRBJ2-2|NA|many|TRBV20-1
CSARHVTNANTGELFF
TGCAGTGCTAGACACGTCACTAACGCGAACACCGGGGAGCTGTTTTTT
>TRBJ2-3|TRBD2|many|TRBV28
CANSGGAPDTQYF
TGTGCCAATAGCGGGGGGGCCCCAGATACGCAGTATTTT
>TRBJ1-5|NA|few|TRBV20-1
CSARTTRGALQPQHF
TGCAGTGCTAGGACGACGCGGGGGGCTCTGCAGCCCCAGCATTTT
>TRBJ2-6|NA|NA|TRBV6-5
CASSSSTDTNSGANVLTF
TGTGCCAGCAGTTCCTCGACAGATACTAACTCTGGGGCCAACGTCCTGACTTTC
>TRBJ1-4|NA|NA|TRBV28
CASSFVGLTTNEKLFF
TGTGCCAGCAGTTTTGTCGGATTGACAACTAATGAAAAACTGTTTTTT
>TRBJ2-7|NA|few|TRBV28
CASSLRGFNYEQYF
TGTGCCAGCAGTTTGCGAGGGTTCAACTACGAGCAGTACTTC
>TRBJ2-3|NA|few|TRBV21-1
CASSNKPEPSTDTQYF
TGTGCCAGCAGCAATAAGCCAGAACCTAGCACAGATACGCAGTATTTT
>TRBJ2-6|NA|many|TRBV27
CASKEGAGANVLTF
TGTGCCAGCAAGGAGGGAGCTGGGGCCAACGTCCTGACTTTC
>TRBJ2-5|NA|few|TRBV20-1
CSAREISGQETQYF
TGCAGTGCTAGAGAAATAAGCGGCCAAGAGACCCAGTACTTC
>TRBJ1-4|TRBD1|few|TRBV5-1
CASSFGQGEATNEKLFF
TGCGCCAGCAGCTTTGGACAGGGAGAAGCAACTAATGAAAAACTGTTTTTT
>TRBJ2-6|NA|NA|TRBV9
CASSQTPKLGANVLTF
TGTGCCAGCAGCCAAACTCCCAAACTGGGGGCCAACGTCCTGACTTTC
>TRBJ2-1|NA|few|TRBV11-2
CASSLYGVSYNEQFF
TGTGCCAGCAGCTTATATGGGGTTTCCTACAATGAGCAGTTCTTC
>TRBJ2-7|NA|NA|TRBV5-1
CASSLFTYQDSTYEQYF
TGCGCCAGCAGCTTGTTTACTTATCAGGACAGTACCTACGAGCAGTACTTC
>TRBJ2-5|TRBD2|few|TRBV9
CASSAGLAGGPQETQYF
TGTGCCAGCAGCGCGGGACTAGCGGGGGGACCCCAAGAGACCCAGTACTTC
>TRBJ2-1|TRBD1|NA|TRBV10-3
CAIRTPIRGQKENEQFF
TGTGCCATCAGGACTCCCATTAGGGGGCAAAAAGAAAACGAGCAGTTCTTC
>TRBJ2-1|TRBD2|few|TRBV20-1
CSARAERSGRAQFF
TGCAGTGCTAGAGCCGAACGGAGCGGGAGGGCCCAGTTCTTC
>TRBJ2-2|NA|NA|TRBV7-6
CASSLTPEEGELFF
TGTGCCAGCAGCTTAACCCCAGAAGAGGGGGAGCTGTTTTTT
>TRBJ2-1|NA|many|TRBV10-3
CAAGGGTSNEQFF
TGTGCCGCCGGCGGGGGCACTTCAAATGAGCAGTTCTTC
>TRBJ2-3|TRBD2|NA|TRBV7-3
CASSIYTTSGRDTDTQYF
TGTGCCAGCAGCATCTATACGACTAGCGGGAGGGACACAGATACGCAGTATTTT
>TRBJ2-3|NA|once|TRBV5-1
CASSLEVTSTDTQYF
TGCGCCAGCAGCTTGGAGGTAACCAGCACAGATACGCAGTATTTT
>TRBJ1-1|TRBD1|few|TRBV6-1
CATSQGDRTEAFF
TGTGCCACCAGCCAGGGGGACAGGACTGAAGCTTTCTTT